The 27 T cell receptor beta chains below come from one sample, sequenced in a study of blood T cells in healthy people across ages. Next came a second PCR, run for 7 to 11 cycles, which used a sample-barcoded 5' primer along with a J-beta primer mix. TCRdb used MiXCR to reprocess the 5' RACE reads, holding one entry per CDR3 protein. The profile covers 800,000 to 950,000 distinct CDR3 sequences, with just under 30% appearing a single time and roughly 10% taken by the ten largest. These records were also assigned to another study, of T cells of mothers and their children.

Input material: blood. The receptors come from a woman aged 40 to 50 in good health.

The chain links TRBV9 to TRBJ2-1; D may be TRBD2 (6 bases). The V end was cut by 4 bases, the J end by 2 bases, with 16 bases between. The CDR3 spans 16 residues. Germline V lookup: CDR1 SGDLS, CDR2 YYNGEE. This chain's CDR3 is CASSSSTGTAYNEQFF. CDR3 sequence (DNA): TGTGCCAGCAGCAGTAGTACCGGGACTGCCTACAATGAGCAGTTCTTC.

This chain links TRBV19 with TRBJ2-1; weak D call: TRBD2 (7 bases). This CDR3 has 15 amino acids. Trimming removed 2 bases from V and 5 bases from J, with 13 bases in between. Germline-derived CDR1 and CDR2 are LNHDA and SQIVND (reference sequence). In DNA, the CDR3 is TGTGCCAGTAGTATACGCGGGGGCTCGGACAATGAGCAGTTCTTC. Its translation: CASSIRGGSDNEQFF. The entire variable domain, with the rest obtained from reference TRBV19 and TRBJ2-1, is as follows: DGGITQSPKYLFRKEGQNVTLSCEQNLNHDAMYWYRQDPGQGLRLIYYSQIVNDFQKGDIAEGYSVSREKKESFPLTVTSAQKNPTAFYLCASSIRGGSDNEQFFGPGTRLTVL.

Note on this clonotype: At one of its ends the junction is not consistent with the germline gene, which may arise from a read error. The gene calls are TRBV7-3 and TRBJ2-1, with 12 bases lining up with TRBD2. This CDR3 comprises 17 residues. Germline V gives CDR1 SGHTA, CDR2 FQGTGA. The CDR3 DNA follows: TGTCCCAGCAGCTTAACGGGGCTAGCGGGGGGGACAATGGAGCAGTTCTTC. It codes for CPSSLTGLAGGTMEQFF.

In this sample, this clonotype turned up a few times. The J gene is TRBJ2-1, the V gene TRBV7-2; 8 bases align to TRBD2. V dropped 3 bases and J dropped 7; count of bases not matched to a gene: 5. The CDR3 is 14 residues long. Germline CDR1 and CDR2: SGHTA and FQGNSA. The CDR3 spells CASSLEGLGNEQFF. As DNA, the CDR3 is TGTGCCAGCAGCTTGGAGGGACTAGGTAATGAGCAGTTCTTC.

This clonotype has just a few counts. This sequence joins TRBV3-1 and TRBJ1-4; D uncertain. V lost 1 base to trimming and J lost 6 bases, with 12 bases between them. This CDR3 has 15 amino acids. The V gene's germline CDR1 is LGHDT and CDR2 YNNKEL (reference sequence). DNA for the CDR3: TGTGCCAGCAGCCAAGGGTACAAGGCCTATGAAAAACTGTTTTTT. It encodes CASSQGYKAYEKLFF.

The rearrangement links TRBV7-2 to TRBJ2-5; D is perhaps TRBD1 or TRBD2 (7 bases each). The germline V gene has CDR1 SGHTA and CDR2 FQGNSA. Trimming pared 1 base from V and 2 bases from J, leaving 14 bases between. CDR3 length: 16 amino acids. CDR3 nucleotide sequence: TGTGCCAGCAGCTTAGTTCCAGGGGGGGGGCAAGAGACCCAGTACTTC. The encoded protein is CASSLVPGGGQETQYF.

This rearrangement joins TRBV27 to TRBJ1-5; D is ambiguous. With 6 bases removed from V and 1 base from J, the gap between germline ends came to 10 bases. Germline-derived CDR1 and CDR2 are MNHEY and SMNVEV (reference sequence). This CDR3 contains 14 residues. CDR3 region: CASREGLSNQPQHF. CDR3 sequence (DNA): TGTGCCAGCAGGGAAGGGCTGAGCAATCAGCCCCAGCATTTT.

This clonotype was seen at least ten times. The chain carries TRBV10-3 and TRBJ2-1; tentatively, D is TRBD2 (5 bases). CDR1 is ENHRY, CDR2 SYGVKD, per germline. The CDR3 sequence is 14 residues long. Between the trimmed V and J ends, which lost 5 bases and 7 bases, there was a span of 15 bases. CDR3 in amino acids: CAISTGLPGNEQFF. The CDR3 DNA reads as TGTGCCATCAGTACCGGGCTTCCGGGGAATGAGCAGTTCTTC.

The chain links TRBV7-2 to TRBJ1-2; TRBD1 agrees at 7 bases. The CDR3 spans 16 residues. Trimming took 5 bases from V and 2 from J; bases not matched to a gene: 11. CDR1 is SGHTA, CDR2 FQGNSA, per germline. CDR3 coding DNA: TGTGCCAGCAGCCTCTCAGGGGCAGGGGGGAACTATGGCTACACCTTC. Amino acid sequence: CASSLSGAGGNYGYTF. Combining the CDR3 with reference TRBV7-2 and TRBJ1-2 gives the whole variable domain GAGVSQSPSNKVTEKGKDVELRCDPISGHTALYWYRQSLGQGLEFLIYFQGNSAPDKSGLPSDRFSAERTGGSVSTLTIQRTQQEDSAVYLCASSLSGAGGNYGYTFGSGTRLTVV.

This clonotype was detected only a few times. In nucleotides, the CDR3 is TGCGCCAGCAGCTTCACGGGGGGCCTGAACACCGGGGAGCTGTTTTTT. It is translated as CASSFTGGLNTGELFF. The chain combines TRBV5-1 with TRBJ2-2; D is perhaps TRBD2 (7 bases). V lost 2 bases and J lost 1, with 12 bases in between. The CDR3 has 16 amino acids. CDR1 and CDR2 from the germline V gene are SGHRS and YFSETQ.

This clonotype was counted once. The rearrangement uses TRBV7-2 and TRBJ2-1, with 14 bases identical to TRBD2. Germline-derived CDR1 and CDR2 are SGHTA and FQGNSA. The CDR3 is made up of 17 amino acids. After removal of 5 bases from V and 7 bases from J, the junction contained 10 bases not matched to a gene. CDR3 sequence: CASSQGRLAGGRNEQFF. CDR3 coding DNA: TGTGCCAGCAGCCAAGGGAGACTAGCGGGGGGGCGGAATGAGCAGTTCTTC.

The chain uses TRBV25-1 and TRBJ2-7; D is unresolved. Germline-derived CDR1 and CDR2 are MGHDK and SYGVNS. The CDR3 sequence is 13 residues long. V was clipped by 3 bases and J by 6 bases, with 12 bases between them. CDR3: CASSDTAASEQYF. The CDR3 coding sequence is TGTGCCAGCAGTGATACCGCGGCAAGCGAGCAGTACTTC.

To note about this clonotype: This clone may be a read error of a much larger clone one base away. This sequence joins TRBV24-1 and TRBJ2-5; D gene ambiguous. In germline, CDR1 is KGHDR, CDR2 SFDVKD. CDR3 length: 13 amino acids. Trimming stripped 7 bases from V and 5 bases from J, with 13 bases between. The CDR3: CATREGYEETQYF. The CDR3 nucleotides read TGTGCCACCAGGGAAGGGTACGAGGAGACCCAGTACTTC.

Worth noting for this clonotype: This may come from a read error, since a much larger clone is one base off. The rearrangement joins TRBV27 to TRBJ1-2; 9 nucleotides match TRBD1. CDR3 length: 16 amino acids. V lost 10 bases, J lost 1 base, and 13 bases stayed unmatched. Germline loops: CDR1 MNHEY, CDR2 SMNVEV (reference sequence). This CDR3 is CANKLGQGRNNYGYTF. CDR3 bases: TGTGCCAACAAACTCGGACAGGGGAGGAATAACTATGGCTACACCTTC.

As regards this clonotype: This sequence may be a read error, since a much larger clone differs from it by one base. This chain connects TRBV20-1 to TRBJ1-2; D is possibly TRBD1 (6 bases). Germline V gives CDR1 DFQATT, CDR2 SNEGSKA (reference sequence). The V end lost 3 bases, the J end lost 4 bases, and 15 bases lay between the germline ends. CDR3 length: 14 amino acids. The CDR3 reads CSARNRASIYGYTF. The CDR3 nucleotides read TGCAGTGCTAGGAACAGGGCCTCTATCTATGGCTACACCTTC.

The chain carries TRBV6-2 or TRBV6-3 and TRBJ2-3; D is unresolved. CDR3 size: 13 residues. The V end lost 7 bases, the J end lost 7 bases, and 15 bases lay between the germline ends. CDR1 and CDR2 from the germline V gene are MNHEY and SVGEGT. In nucleotides, the CDR3 is TGTGCCAGCAATAGAGGCGGTGCACATACGCAGTATTTT. It codes for CASNRGGAHTQYF.

This clonotype turned up a few times. This sequence joins TRBV5-1 and TRBJ1-6; the D is unclear. The germline gives CDR1 SGHRS, CDR2 YFSETQ. Trimming shortened V by 0 bases and J by 8 bases, and 15 bases separated the two germline ends. The CDR3 sequence is 16 residues long. DNA for the CDR3: TGCGCCAGCAGCTTGGCCTATGGAGAGGCTTATTCACCCCTCCACTTT. It yields the protein CASSLAYGEAYSPLHF.

This clonotype was picked up one time. Since a much larger clone is just one base distant, this may be a read error. The chain is built from TRBV4-1 and TRBJ2-5; D uncertain. CDR1 and CDR2 (germline): MGHRA, YSYEKL. The V gene lost 1 base and the J gene lost 4 bases, with 10 bases spanning the gap. CDR3 length: 14 amino acids. The chain's CDR3 is CASSQGLSRETQYF. The DNA of the CDR3 is TGCGCCAGCAGCCAAGGGTTGAGCCGAGAGACCCAGTACTTC.

This chain joins TRBV28 and TRBJ2-7, with 7 bases identical to TRBD2. The CDR3 is 17 residues long. Germline V gene lookup returns CDR1 MDHEN and CDR2 SYDVKM. V shed 6 bases, J shed 0 bases, and the junction held 14 bases outside the gene matches. The CDR3: CASSPTGGLKRSYEQYF. CDR3 DNA sequence: TGTGCCAGCAGCCCTACGGGGGGTTTGAAACGCTCCTACGAGCAGTACTTC.

This clonotype came up a few times. This rearrangement joins TRBV7-6 to TRBJ2-3, with 10 bases lining up with TRBD2. The trim removed 5 bases at V and 5 bases at J, leaving 4 bases unmatched. This CDR3 contains 14 residues. CDR1 SGHVS and CDR2 FNYEAQ come from the germline V gene. CDR3 protein: CASSSSGGVDTQYF. DNA of the CDR3: TGTGCCAGCAGCAGCAGCGGGGGGGTAGATACGCAGTATTTT.

This clonotype was picked up many times. The chain couples TRBV20-1 to TRBJ2-5; D gene uncertain. V dropped 0 bases and J dropped 5 bases, with 10 bases sitting between them. The germline V gene has CDR1 DFQATT and CDR2 SNEGSKA (reference sequence). This CDR3 region has 13 residues. The CDR3 protein is CSARERLYETQYF. The CDR3, as DNA: TGCAGTGCTAGAGAGCGTCTATATGAGACCCAGTACTTC.

This clonotype was observed a few times. The chain combines TRBV28 with TRBJ2-3; 9 bases align to TRBD1. The CDR3 is 13 amino acids. Unmatched junction bases numbered 3, after V lost 3 bases and J lost 8 bases. Per germline, CDR1 MDHEN and CDR2 SYDVKM. In DNA form, the CDR3 reads TGTGCCAGCAGTTTGTCGACAGGGGGTACGCAGTATTTT. Residues: CASSLSTGGTQYF.

This clonotype was seen many times. The V gene is TRBV20-1, the J gene TRBJ2-7; the D gene could be TRBD1 or TRBD2 (5 bases each). CDR3 length equals 13 residues. The V end lost 6 bases, the J end lost 7 bases, and 19 bases lay between the germline ends. CDR1 and CDR2 (germline): DFQATT, SNEGSKA (reference sequence). The CDR3 reads CSATGTRWGEQYF. DNA for the CDR3: TGCAGTGCCACCGGGACCAGATGGGGGGAGCAGTACTTC.

The genes are TRBV5-1 and TRBJ2-1; TRBD2 matches at 9 bases. Germline CDR1 is SGHRS and CDR2 is YFSETQ. J was trimmed by 0 bases and V by 4 bases; bases with no gene match: 11. This CDR3 has 18 amino acids. CDR3 nucleotides: TGCGCCAGCAGCCAACCGGTTAGCGGGGGTTTCTCCTACAATGAGCAGTTCTTC. This translates into CASSQPVSGGFSYNEQFF.

In regard to this clonotype: One end of the junction fails to match germline, which may point to a read error. The chain carries TRBV28 and TRBJ2-2; D possibly corresponds to TRBD2 (5 bases). CDR1 and CDR2 from the germline V gene are MDHEN and SYDVKM. The CDR3 loop spans 15 amino acids. The CDR3 region is CASSFPLGITGERFF. The CDR3 region has the DNA TGTGCCAGCAGTTTTCCCCTTGGAATAACCGGGGAGCGGTTTTTT.

This clonotype was seen ten or more times. V gene TRBV12-3 or TRBV12-4 combines with J gene TRBJ2-6; weak D call: TRBD2 (5 bases). This CDR3 region has 14 residues. V was shortened by 7 bases and J by 2 bases, with 9 bases between the two germline ends. The CDR3 protein is CASTHGAGANVLTF. The CDR3 bases are TGTGCCAGCACCCACGGGGCTGGGGCCAACGTCCTGACTTTC.

This clonotype was observed at least ten times. The chain recombines TRBV28 with TRBJ1-1; D remains unclear. Germline V gene lookup returns CDR1 MDHEN and CDR2 SYDVKM. This CDR3 contains 11 residues. V lost 2 bases and J lost 8, with 6 bases in between. CDR3 protein: CASSLVLEAFF. DNA for the CDR3: TGTGCCAGCAGTTTAGTTCTAGAAGCTTTCTTT. The full variable domain, rest sourced from reference TRBV28 and TRBJ1-1, is DVKVTQSSRYLVKRTGEKVFLECVQDMDHENMFWYRQDPGLGLRLIYFSYDVKMKEKGDIPEGYSVSREKKERFSLILESASTNQTSMYLCASSLVLEAFFGQGTRLTVV.